This T cell receptor beta chain stems from a study of cytomegalovirus exposure and HLA in healthy donors. The method was immunoSEQ multiplex PCR; TCRdb's version includes in-frame clones alone and lacks a portion of them. In the table there are about 82,000 clones, 85% to 95% of which are singletons. From germline, CDR1 is SGDLS and CDR2 YYNGEE. This CDR3 is 13 amino acids long. Trimming removed 0 bases at V and 4 bases at J, with 7 bases between. Sequencing was performed on PBMCs. The V call is TRBV9, the J call TRBJ1-2; TRBD1 is a possible D gene (5 bases). The clonotype was recovered from a man younger than 35 in good health and CMV-seronegative. The CDR3 is CASSVGRGYGYTF. The CDR3, as DNA: TGTGCCAGCAGCGTAGGTAGGGGCTATGGCTACACCTTC.